The source of this T cell receptor (beta chain) is a study of blood T cell repertoires in COVID-19. In the authors' methods: From reference gene primer amplification, estimates of nucleated cell counts were derived. TCRdb's table, derived via immunoSEQ multiplex PCR, lists solely in-frame clones and lacks some. That table supplies the V and J calls and clone size; D and trimming were determined from the DNA. The sample holds roughly 160,000 clones, approximately 90% seen once. Trimming shortened V by 2 bases and J by 7 bases, and 8 bases separated the two germline ends. Germline CDR1 SGHTA, CDR2 FQGNSA. The CDR3 runs to 13 residues.

Sequencing was done on a sample of peripheral blood. This TCR was sampled from a man aged 60-69 years with acute or convalescent COVID-19. The chain is built from TRBV7-2 and TRBJ1-4; D is uncertain. The CDR3 protein is CASSLLPSEKLFF. DNA for the CDR3: TGTGCCAGCAGCTTATTACCTAGTGAAAAACTGTTTTTT.